The 24 T cell receptor beta chains presented below share a single source sample, sequenced in a study of shared clonotypes between healthy human individuals. Profiled with immunoSEQ multiplex PCR; TCRdb holds only in-frame clones, not every one. Of 2 million or so clones in the sample, 90% to 95% are singletons; the top ten hold roughly 0.13%. The specimen sequenced was naive CD4+ T cells sorted from blood. As to subset: CD45RA+ positively selected. The receptors were gathered from a man between 18 and 35 years old in good health.

This rearrangement joins TRBV21-1 to TRBJ2-5; the tabulated D call, TRBD1, remains unverified against the DNA. TRBV21-1 is a known pseudogene. The CDR3 extends over 18 amino acids. CDR3 nucleotides: TGTGCCAGCAGCAAAGAAGTCCCCGGACAATCCCGAAGGGAGACCCAGTACTTC. Amino acid sequence: CASSKEVPGQSRRETQYF.

This clone was counted once. The chain carries TRBV10-1 and TRBJ2-7; D possibly corresponds to TRBD1 (6 bases). The germline CDR1 and CDR2 sequences are WNHNN and SYGVQD (reference sequence). The CDR3 contains 14 residues. V was shortened by 3 bases and J by 5 bases, with 14 bases between the two germline ends. CDR3 sequence (DNA): TGCGCCAGCAGTGATTCAGGGGAAAACGACGAGCAGTACTTC. Protein sequence: CASSDSGENDEQYF.

This chain connects TRBV7-8 to TRBJ2-3, with 11 bases that match TRBD2. Germline loops: CDR1 SGHVS, CDR2 FQNEAQ. Germline trimming cut 5 bases from V and 2 bases from J; bases unmatched to any gene: 6. The CDR3 runs to 16 residues. CDR3 in amino acids: CASSNRTSGPTDTQYF. The DNA for the CDR3 is TGTGCCAGCAGCAACCGGACTAGCGGGCCCACAGATACGCAGTATTTT.

The chain recombines TRBV7-2 with TRBJ1-2; perhaps TRBD1 as D (5 bases). Germline CDR1 reads SGHTA; CDR2 reads FQGNSA. Trimming stripped 7 bases from V and 8 bases from J, with 29 bases between. The CDR3 length is 17 residues. The CDR3 DNA is TGTGCCAGCAACATCGTAAGCGCAGGGAGTGACGTTCGAGGCTACACCTTC. Translated, it gives CASNIVSAGSDVRGYTF.

This chain joins TRBV19 and TRBJ2-4, with TRBD2 as a possible D gene (5 bases). The CDR3 consists of 15 residues. V lost 3 bases and J lost 7, with 16 bases in between. Looked up from germline, CDR1 is LNHDA and CDR2 is SQIVND (reference sequence). The CDR3 loop reads CASSIGESTSNIQYF. The CDR3 DNA is TGTGCCAGTAGTATCGGGGAAAGCACGTCGAACATTCAGTACTTC. Based on the CDR3 plus reference TRBV19 and TRBJ2-4, the full variable domain is DGGITQSPKYLFRKEGQNVTLSCEQNLNHDAMYWYRQDPGQGLRLIYYSQIVNDFQKGDIAEGYSVSREKKESFPLTVTSAQKNPTAFYLCASSIGESTSNIQYFGAGTRLSVL.

DNA for the CDR3: TGTGCCAGCAGCTTAGTTCCAAATAAGAACACTGAAGCTTTCTTT. Protein: CASSLVPNKNTEAFF. The J gene is TRBJ1-1, the V gene TRBV7-9; D unresolved. This CDR3 is built from 15 residues. V was cut by 1 base and J by 1 base, with 10 bases left in between. CDR1 is SEHNR and CDR2 is FQNEAQ in the germline V gene (reference sequence).

The V call is TRBV7-9, the J call TRBJ1-1; 7 bases map to TRBD1. Trimming took 5 bases from V and 1 from J; bases not matched to a gene: 13. This CDR3 is built from 17 residues. Germline V lookup: CDR1 SEHNR, CDR2 FQNEAQ (reference sequence). CDR3 nucleotide sequence: TGTGCCAGCAGCGGCGAGGGGCGGACAGGCACGAACACTGAAGCTTTCTTT. Its protein product is CASSGEGRTGTNTEAFF.

This clone was seen more than once but under ten times. V gene TRBV6-5 combines with J gene TRBJ1-2; the D gene is possibly TRBD1 (5 bases). The V end was cut by 6 bases, the J end by 4 bases, with 15 bases between. Germline-derived CDR1 and CDR2 are MNHEY and SVGAGI. The CDR3 spans 14 residues. CDR3 sequence reads: CASSLSAGVYGYTF. The CDR3 DNA reads as TGTGCCAGCAGCCTCTCGGCGGGGGTCTATGGCTACACCTTC.

The chain has TRBV28 and TRBJ2-1; 11 bases agree with TRBD2. The CDR3 runs 22 residues. V shed 5 bases and J 0 bases; nucleotides not matched to a gene: 21. From germline, CDR1 is MDHEN and CDR2 SYDVKM. The CDR3 DNA sequence: TGTGCCAGCAGTCCGGGACAGGAGGGGTGGGGACTAGCGGAGAGCTCCTACAATGAGCAGTTCTTC. This encodes CASSPGQEGWGLAESSYNEQFF.

Only one count was recorded for this clone. V is TRBV7-6 and J is TRBJ2-5; D is perhaps TRBD2 (5 bases). CDR1 and CDR2 (germline): SGHVS, FNYEAQ. The CDR3 covers 16 residues. V was cut by 5 bases and J by 5 bases, with 21 bases left in between. The CDR3 protein is CASSRWGDPPGETQYF. CDR3 DNA: TGTGCCAGCAGCCGGTGGGGAGACCCACCTGGGGAGACCCAGTACTTC.

This rearrangement joins TRBV7-2 to TRBJ1-1, with TRBD1 matching 7 bases. This CDR3 region has 14 residues. Per germline, CDR1 SGHTA and CDR2 FQGNSA. V lost 5 bases and J lost 3; bases outside the gene matches: 6. In DNA, the CDR3 is TGTGCCAGCAGCGTAAGACAGGGACACACTGAAGCTTTCTTT. Protein: CASSVRQGHTEAFF.

V usage is TRBV19 and J usage is TRBJ1-2; perhaps TRBD1 as D (5 bases). This CDR3 comprises 16 residues. V was clipped by 5 bases and J by 4 bases, with 20 bases between them. The germline CDR1 and CDR2 sequences are LNHDA and SQIVND (reference sequence). Written as DNA, the CDR3 is TGTGCCAGTAGTGCCCCCAGGACGGAGGGACCCTATGGCTACACCTTC. Protein product: CASSAPRTEGPYGYTF.

As concerns this clone: The sample carries other DNA sequences with the same CDR3. The genes are TRBV6-5 and TRBJ2-7; unclear D gene. CDR1 and CDR2 from the germline V gene are MNHEY and SVGAGI. CDR3 length: 11 residues. Trimming stripped 6 bases from V and 5 bases from J, with 8 bases between. The CDR3 DNA follows: TGTGCCAGCAGCCGGAGAGACGAGCAGTACTTC. Translated: CASSRRDEQYF.

The chain uses TRBV5-1 and TRBJ1-6, with TRBD1 matching over 7 bases. V was pared by 4 bases and J by 7 bases, with 8 bases of the junction left unmatched. Germline V gene sequence: CDR1 SGHRS, CDR2 YFSETQ. The CDR3 sequence is 15 residues long. The CDR3: CASSHRDSRNSPLHF. CDR3 DNA sequence: TGCGCCAGCAGCCACCGGGACAGTCGAAATTCACCCCTCCACTTT. The whole variable domain, filled in from reference TRBV5-1 and TRBJ1-6, reads KAGVTQTPRYLIKTRGQQVTLSCSPISGHRSVSWYQQTPGQGLQFLFEYFSETQRNKGNFPGRFSGRQFSNSRSEMNVSTLELGDSALYLCASSHRDSRNSPLHFGNGTRLTVT.

This clone was observed a single time. This sequence joins TRBV18 and TRBJ2-1; TRBD1 aligns across 9 bases. The CDR3 sequence is 16 residues long. Germline CDR1 and CDR2: KGHSH and LQKENI. The J segment lost 4 bases and the V segment lost 6 bases, leaving 10 bases of the junction unmatched. This chain's CDR3 is CASSLFRGQGYNEQFF. As DNA, the CDR3 is TGTGCCAGCTCCCTCTTTAGGGGACAGGGATACAATGAGCAGTTCTTC. The whole variable domain, filled in from reference TRBV18 and TRBJ2-1, reads NAGVMQNPRHLVRRRGQEARLRCSPMKGHSHVYWYRQLPEEGLKFMVYLQKENIIDESGMPKERFSAEFPKEGPSILRIQQVVRGDSAAYFCASSLFRGQGYNEQFFGPGTRLTVL.

The rearrangement joins TRBV6-5 to TRBJ2-7, with a possible D match to TRBD1 (6 bases). Germline V gives CDR1 MNHEY, CDR2 SVGAGI. The CDR3 loop spans 12 amino acids. V lost 6 bases, J lost 8 bases, and 14 bases lay in between. CDR3 amino acids: CASRPMGDKQYF. The CDR3 coding sequence is TGTGCCAGCAGACCAATGGGGGACAAGCAGTACTTC.

J is TRBJ1-1 and V is TRBV11-2; perhaps TRBD1 as D (5 bases). Deletions cut 4 bases from V and 0 bases from J, with 12 bases between. The germline gives CDR1 SGHAT, CDR2 FQNNGV. The length of the CDR3 is 15 residues. The CDR3 protein is CASSSEGLMNTEAFF. In DNA form, the CDR3 reads TGTGCCAGCAGCTCCGAGGGACTTATGAACACTGAAGCTTTCTTT.

V gene TRBV4-1 combines with J gene TRBJ2-7; unclear D gene. Trimming removed 5 bases at V and 0 bases at J, with 14 bases between. Germline CDR1 and CDR2: MGHRA and YSYEKL. This CDR3 region has 15 residues. The CDR3 DNA sequence: TGCGCCAGCAGCACGAATAGAGCCCCCTCCTACGAGCAGTACTTC. It codes for CASSTNRAPSYEQYF.

The gene calls are TRBV30 and TRBJ1-1, with a tentative D call TRBD1 (5 bases). V lost 1 base, J lost 8 bases, and 8 bases lay in between. This CDR3 has 11 residues. CDR1 and CDR2 (germline): GTSNPN, SVGIG (reference sequence). CDR3 nucleotides: TGTGCCTGGAGTGGGGGCGTGGAAGCTTTCTTT. Amino acids: CAWSGGVEAFF.

The J gene is TRBJ2-2, the V gene TRBV5-1, with D perhaps matching TRBD2 (7 bases). V was trimmed by 4 bases and J by 0 bases, leaving 10 bases between them. The CDR3 extends over 15 amino acids. The germline V gene encodes CDR1 SGHRS and CDR2 YFSETQ. The CDR3 sequence is CASSRGGANTGELFF. The CDR3 DNA follows: TGCGCCAGCAGCCGCGGGGGCGCGAACACCGGGGAGCTGTTTTTT. The full variable domain, with the rest looked up from reference TRBV5-1 and TRBJ2-2, is KAGVTQTPRYLIKTRGQQVTLSCSPISGHRSVSWYQQTPGQGLQFLFEYFSETQRNKGNFPGRFSGRQFSNSRSEMNVSTLELGDSALYLCASSRGGANTGELFFGEGSRLTVL.

The chain links TRBV15 to TRBJ2-7, with D tentatively TRBD1 (6 bases). The CDR3 has 13 amino acids. Germline CDR1 reads LNHNV; CDR2 reads YYDKDF (reference sequence). The V and J ends lost 9 bases and 1 base respectively, with 13 bases between them. CDR3 protein: CATTQGRSYEQYF. The CDR3 DNA sequence: TGTGCCACTACACAGGGAAGATCCTACGAGCAGTACTTC.

This clone occurred once. A much larger clone is a single base away; this may be a read error. The V and J genes are TRBV15 and TRBJ1-2; tentatively, D is TRBD1 (5 bases). Deletions cut 0 bases from V and 8 bases from J, with 16 bases between. The CDR3 runs to 15 residues. Germline V gene lookup returns CDR1 LNHNV and CDR2 YYDKDF (reference sequence). The CDR3 loop is CATSRDLSTRGGYTF. The DNA of the CDR3 is TGTGCCACCAGCAGAGACCTCTCAACAAGGGGAGGCTACACCTTC.

This chain uses TRBV11-3 with TRBJ2-2; D is perhaps TRBD1 (7 bases). CDR1 SGHNT and CDR2 YENEEA come from the germline V gene. Deletions cut 5 bases from V and 3 bases from J, with 16 bases between. CDR3 length equals 16 residues. The CDR3 coding sequence is TGTGCCAGCAGCCCTCTCACCAGGGGGGACACCGGGGAGCTGTTTTTT. Encoded protein: CASSPLTRGDTGELFF.

Note on this clone: Other nucleotide sequences from this sample produce the same CDR3. The chain recombines TRBV30 with TRBJ2-7; 8 positions agree with TRBD1. The CDR3 sequence is 14 residues long. From germline, CDR1 is GTSNPN and CDR2 SVGIG (reference sequence). V trimming: 2 bases; J trimming: 1 base; junction bases outside the gene matches: 4. In DNA form, the CDR3 reads TGTGCCTGGAGTTCACGGACAGGGTCCTACGAGCAGTACTTC. As protein: CAWSSRTGSYEQYF.